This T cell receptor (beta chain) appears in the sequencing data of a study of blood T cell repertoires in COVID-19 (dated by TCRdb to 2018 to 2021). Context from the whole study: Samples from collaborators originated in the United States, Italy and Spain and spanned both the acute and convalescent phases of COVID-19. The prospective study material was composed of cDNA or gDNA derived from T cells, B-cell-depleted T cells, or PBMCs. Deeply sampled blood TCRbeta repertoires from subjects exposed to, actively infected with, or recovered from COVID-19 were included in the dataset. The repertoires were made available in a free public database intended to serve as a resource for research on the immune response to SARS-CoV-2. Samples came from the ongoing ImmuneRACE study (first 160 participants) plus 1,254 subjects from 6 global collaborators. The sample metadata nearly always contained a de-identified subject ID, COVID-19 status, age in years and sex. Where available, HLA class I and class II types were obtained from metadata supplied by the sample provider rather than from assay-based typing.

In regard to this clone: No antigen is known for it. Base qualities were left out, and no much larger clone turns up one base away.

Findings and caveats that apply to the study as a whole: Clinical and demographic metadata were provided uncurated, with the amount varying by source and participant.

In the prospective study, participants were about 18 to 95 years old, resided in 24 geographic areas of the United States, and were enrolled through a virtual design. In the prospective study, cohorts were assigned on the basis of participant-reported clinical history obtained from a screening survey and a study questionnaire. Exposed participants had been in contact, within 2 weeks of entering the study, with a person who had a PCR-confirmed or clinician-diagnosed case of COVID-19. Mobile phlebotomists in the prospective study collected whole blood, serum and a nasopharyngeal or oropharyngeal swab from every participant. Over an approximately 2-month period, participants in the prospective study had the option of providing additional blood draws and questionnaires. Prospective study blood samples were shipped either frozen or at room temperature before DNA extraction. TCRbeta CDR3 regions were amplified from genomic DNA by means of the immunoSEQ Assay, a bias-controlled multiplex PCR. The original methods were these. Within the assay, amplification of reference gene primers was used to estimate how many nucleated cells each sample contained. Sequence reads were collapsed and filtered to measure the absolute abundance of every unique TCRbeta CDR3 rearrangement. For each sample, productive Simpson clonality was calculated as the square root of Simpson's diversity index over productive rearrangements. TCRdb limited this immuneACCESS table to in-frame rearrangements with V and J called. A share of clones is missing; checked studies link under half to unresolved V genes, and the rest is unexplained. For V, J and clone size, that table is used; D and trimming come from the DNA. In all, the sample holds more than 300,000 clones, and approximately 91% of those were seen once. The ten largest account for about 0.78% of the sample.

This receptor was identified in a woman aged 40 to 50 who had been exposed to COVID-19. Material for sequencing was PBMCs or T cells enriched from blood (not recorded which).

Here is the DNA: TGTGCCATCAGTGGAGGGACACCACGCGATGGCTACACCTTC. The encoded protein is CAISGGTPRDGYTF. Recombination connected TRBV10-3 to TRBJ1-2; TRBD1 is a possible D gene, resting on 6 matching bases. V and J are truncated by 4 bases and 6 bases respectively, leaving an intervening sequence of 15 bases. The CDR3 goes from the cysteine to the phenylalanine over 14 residues. Kept here is only the CDR3 DNA, which spans 42 bases and is read in frame from base 1. CDR1 and CDR2 (ENHRY, SYGVKD) derive from the germline V gene.